Below, 32 T cell receptor beta chains from the same sample are listed, as sequenced in a study of T-cell memory formation after mild COVID-19. TCRdb reanalysed the 5' RACE reads using MiXCR and keeps one entry per CDR3 protein. The sample contains about 55,000 distinct CDR3 sequences, 9% to 9.5% of which appear only once. Sequences were obtained from PBMCs or a T cell subset sorted from them (not recorded which). These receptors came from a young man who had mild COVID-19 (a few samples of this study predate the infection). Cell type and time point are not known.

This clonotype was seen a few times. The rearrangement joins TRBV7-2 to TRBJ1-4, with 8 bases identical to TRBD1. J gave up 10 bases and V 3 bases, and 7 bases lay outside the gene matches. The CDR3 covers 14 residues. CDR1 and CDR2 from the germline V gene are SGHTA and FQGNSA. CDR3 DNA: TGTGCCAGCAGCTTGCTAGGACAGGGTGCAAAACTGTTTTTT. This translates into CASSLLGQGAKLFF. Drawing the rest from reference TRBV7-2 and TRBJ1-4, the complete variable domain is GAGVSQSPSNKVTEKGKDVELRCDPISGHTALYWYRQSLGQGLEFLIYFQGNSAPDKSGLPSDRFSAERTGGSVSTLTIQRTQQEDSAVYLCASSLLGQGAKLFFGSGTQLSVL.

This clonotype was picked up many times. This chain uses TRBV7-3 with TRBJ2-1; D is perhaps TRBD1 (5 bases). CDR3 size: 14 residues. V lost 5 bases to trimming and J lost 3 bases, with 11 bases between them. Germline CDR1 SGHTA, CDR2 FQGTGA. CDR3 bases: TGTGCCAGCAGCCCCTCGACAGACTACAATGAGCAGTTCTTC. Its translation: CASSPSTDYNEQFF.

This clonotype was seen many times. This rearrangement joins TRBV5-1 to TRBJ1-6; D gene unclear. Germline V gene sequence: CDR1 SGHRS, CDR2 YFSETQ. This CDR3 comprises 13 residues. V dropped 5 bases and J dropped 7 bases, with 10 bases sitting between them. The CDR3 coding sequence is TGCGCCAGCAGGGGCACGGTAAATTCACCCCTCCACTTT. Translated: CASRGTVNSPLHF.

In its sample, this clonotype was seen a few times. The chain carries TRBV7-9 and TRBJ1-4; the D is unclear. The CDR3 totals 15 residues. Trimming left V 2 bases short and J 5 bases short, with 12 bases between. Germline loops: CDR1 SEHNR, CDR2 FQNEAQ (reference sequence). CDR3 nucleotides: TGTGCCAGCAGCTTACCCCTCCAGAGAAATGAAAAACTGTTTTTT. Its protein product is CASSLPLQRNEKLFF.

This clonotype was found many times. The gene calls are TRBV9 and TRBJ2-7; D uncertain. Trimming cost V 3 bases and J 4 bases, with 8 bases left between them. Germline CDR1 SGDLS, CDR2 YYNGEE. The CDR3 is 12 amino acids. CDR3 in DNA: TGTGCCAGCAGCGGCCTCCTTTACGAGCAGTACTTC. Amino acid sequence: CASSGLLYEQYF.

This clonotype was picked up many times. The V and J genes are TRBV7-9 and TRBJ2-2; D is unclear. CDR3 size: 12 residues. Trimming removed 5 bases at V and 4 bases at J, with 5 bases between. From germline, CDR1 is SEHNR and CDR2 FQNEAQ (reference sequence). For the CDR3, the DNA is TGTGCCAGCAGCCCCAGCACCGGGGAGCTGTTTTTT. It encodes CASSPSTGELFF.

This clonotype occurred a few times. This sequence joins TRBV15 and TRBJ1-1; TRBD1 is a possible D gene (5 bases). Trimming left V 1 base short and J 1 base short, with 13 bases between. The CDR3 has 16 amino acids. Germline CDR1 LNHNV, CDR2 YYDKDF (reference sequence). The chain's CDR3 is CATSRGFNRRNTEAFF. CDR3 sequence (DNA): TGTGCCACCAGCAGAGGGTTTAACAGGAGGAACACTGAAGCTTTCTTT.

This clonotype was counted only a few times. This chain links TRBV9 with TRBJ1-1, with 7 positions matching TRBD1. The CDR3 covers 13 residues. CDR1 and CDR2 from the germline V gene are SGDLS and YYNGEE. Trimming removed 3 bases from V and 4 bases from J; junction bases left unmatched: 3. CDR3 region: CASSANRGTEAFF. For the CDR3, the DNA is TGTGCCAGCAGCGCCAACAGGGGCACTGAAGCTTTCTTT.

This chain joins TRBV5-1 and TRBJ2-5, with 7 nucleotides matching TRBD2. Germline V CDR1 and CDR2: SGHRS, YFSETQ. This CDR3 comprises 13 residues. V dropped 6 bases and J dropped 5; count of bases not matched to a gene: 7. CDR3 bases: TGCGCCAGCAACGCGGGAGTCGGCGAGACCCAGTACTTC. Translation gives CASNAGVGETQYF.

The rearrangement joins TRBV6-2 or TRBV6-3 to TRBJ2-3, with 10 bases that match TRBD2. The junction had 4 bases not matched to a gene; V was cut back by 2 bases and J by 2 bases. This CDR3 spans 16 amino acids. CDR1 and CDR2 (germline): MNHEY, SVGEGT. The CDR3 nucleotides read TGTGCCAGCAGTTACGAGCGGGGGGGGCCCACAGATACGCAGTATTTT. This codes for CASSYERGGPTDTQYF.

This chain links TRBV24-1 with TRBJ2-3, with 8 positions matching TRBD1. V lost 9 bases to trimming and J lost 4 bases; unmatched junction nucleotides: 11. The CDR3 sequence is 15 residues long. Looked up from germline, CDR1 is KGHDR and CDR2 is SFDVKD. CDR3 in amino acids: CATRARAGGADTQYF. For the CDR3, the DNA is TGTGCCACCCGAGCCCGGGCAGGGGGCGCAGATACGCAGTATTTT.

This clonotype was seen more than once but under ten times. The chain has TRBV12-3 or TRBV12-4 and TRBJ2-1, with D possibly matching TRBD2 (6 bases). V was pared by 3 bases and J by 7 bases, with 13 bases between. CDR3 length: 14 residues. This CDR3 is CASSFRGEENEQFF. DNA for the CDR3: TGTGCCAGCAGTTTCCGAGGGGAGGAGAATGAGCAGTTCTTC.

V usage is TRBV30 and J usage is TRBJ2-1; D remains ambiguous. The CDR3 consists of 10 residues. V was clipped by 1 base and J by 6 bases, with 1 base between them. The germline gives CDR1 GTSNPN, CDR2 SVGIG (reference sequence). This CDR3 reads CAWSANEQFF. CDR3 in DNA: TGTGCCTGGAGTGCCAATGAGCAGTTCTTC.

As for this clonotype: A junction boundary mismatches the germline segment, possibly from a read error. This chain connects TRBV4-1 to TRBJ1-5, with 7 bases fitting TRBD1. CDR1 MGHRA and CDR2 YSYEKL come from the germline V gene. The CDR3 runs 16 residues. The CDR3 sequence is CASSQDFQGGNQAQHF. For the CDR3, the DNA is TGCGCCAGCAGCCAAGATTTCCAGGGGGGCAATCAGGCCCAGCATTTT.

The chain is built from TRBV24-1 and TRBJ2-5; D perhaps matches TRBD2 (7 bases). Germline values: CDR1 KGHDR, CDR2 SFDVKD. The CDR3 covers 15 residues. The germline V and J ends were trimmed by 4 bases and 4 bases, with 15 bases remaining between them. The CDR3 region is CATSELAGAGETQYF. The CDR3 nucleotides read TGTGCCACCAGTGAGCTCGCGGGGGCTGGAGAGACCCAGTACTTC.

This clonotype was observed at least ten times. V is TRBV12-3 or TRBV12-4 and J is TRBJ1-2, with unresolved D. Between the trimmed V and J ends, which lost 7 bases and 6 bases, there was a span of 15 bases. The CDR3 totals 13 residues. The CDR3: CASKEANMNGYTF. DNA for the CDR3: TGTGCCAGCAAGGAAGCCAATATGAATGGCTACACCTTC.

This clonotype has just a few counts. The CDR3 protein is CASSLNRGKTQYF. DNA of the CDR3: TGTGCCAGCAGTTTAAACAGGGGGAAGACCCAGTACTTC. The genes are TRBV12-3 or TRBV12-4 and TRBJ2-5; TRBD1 matches 8 bases. Trimming took 2 bases from V and 6 from J; bases not matched to a gene: 2. This CDR3 has 13 amino acids.

In nucleotides, the CDR3 is TGCGCCAGCAGCTTGTCCGGGACAGGGTCCACCGGGGAGCTGTTTTTT. It translates to CASSLSGTGSTGELFF. V and J are TRBV5-1 and TRBJ2-2; TRBD1 agrees at 9 bases. The CDR3 totals 16 residues. Trimming removed 1 base from V and 4 bases from J; junction bases left unmatched: 5. The germline CDR1 and CDR2 sequences are SGHRS and YFSETQ. The whole variable domain, filled in from reference TRBV5-1 and TRBJ2-2, reads KAGVTQTPRYLIKTRGQQVTLSCSPISGHRSVSWYQQTPGQGLQFLFEYFSETQRNKGNFPGRFSGRQFSNSRSEMNVSTLELGDSALYLCASSLSGTGSTGELFFGEGSRLTVL.

This chain uses TRBV20-1 with TRBJ2-3; 7 bases agree with TRBD2. The CDR3 sequence is 15 residues long. J gave up 3 bases and V 8 bases, and 14 bases lay outside the gene matches. Germline V gene sequence: CDR1 DFQATT, CDR2 SNEGSKA (reference sequence). CDR3 loop: CSPTPGGYRTDTQYF. The CDR3, as DNA: TGCAGTCCGACCCCGGGAGGATATCGTACAGATACGCAGTATTTT.

This chain connects TRBV24-1 to TRBJ2-4; no clear D. The CDR3 length is 15 residues. Trimming removed 4 bases at V and 0 bases at J, with 9 bases between. The germline V gene encodes CDR1 KGHDR and CDR2 SFDVKD. CDR3 in amino acids: CATSDHSLAKNIQYF. The CDR3 DNA reads as TGTGCCACCAGTGACCACTCTCTAGCCAAAAACATTCAGTACTTC.

This clonotype was counted many times. The chain joins TRBV28 to TRBJ2-7; maybe TRBD2 (7 bases). Per germline, CDR1 MDHEN and CDR2 SYDVKM. Trimming shortened V by 4 bases and J by 2 bases, and 15 bases separated the two germline ends. The CDR3 consists of 15 residues. The CDR3 protein is CASSSTGGITYEQYF. Written as DNA, the CDR3 is TGTGCCAGCAGTTCCACGGGGGGCATAACCTACGAGCAGTACTTC.

V usage is TRBV5-1 and J usage is TRBJ1-2; unclear D gene. Germline V gene lookup returns CDR1 SGHRS and CDR2 YFSETQ. This CDR3 has 14 amino acids. V was clipped by 2 bases and J by 3 bases, with 11 bases between them. The CDR3 bases are TGCGCCAGCAGCTTAAGGGAGGCGGACTATGGCTACACCTTC. This encodes CASSLREADYGYTF. Supplemented by reference TRBV5-1 and TRBJ1-2, the full variable domain reads KAGVTQTPRYLIKTRGQQVTLSCSPISGHRSVSWYQQTPGQGLQFLFEYFSETQRNKGNFPGRFSGRQFSNSRSEMNVSTLELGDSALYLCASSLREADYGYTFGSGTRLTVV.

The V gene is TRBV7-2, the J gene TRBJ2-3, with 14 bases matching TRBD2. Unmatched junction bases numbered 5, after V lost 4 bases and J lost 2 bases. The CDR3 runs 17 residues. Germline loops: CDR1 SGHTA, CDR2 FQGNSA. The CDR3 loop is CASSSRTSGGYTDTQYF. The DNA of the CDR3 is TGTGCCAGCAGCTCAAGGACTAGCGGGGGGTACACAGATACGCAGTATTTT.

This clonotype was seen a handful of times. This rearrangement joins TRBV14 to TRBJ2-5; D is uncertain. This CDR3 has 16 amino acids. CDR1 is SGHDN and CDR2 is FVKESK in the germline V gene. V lost 3 bases and J lost 0, with 14 bases in between. This CDR3 reads CASSQSPRKNQETQYF. CDR3 DNA sequence: TGTGCCAGCAGCCAGTCCCCCCGTAAGAACCAAGAGACCCAGTACTTC. Variable domain in full (rest from reference TRBV14 and TRBJ2-5): EAGVTQFPSHSVIEKGQTVTLRCDPISGHDNLYWYRRVMGKEIKFLLHFVKESKQDESGMPNNRFLAERTGGTYSTLKVQPAELEDSGVYFCASSQSPRKNQETQYFGPGTRLLVL.

The J gene is TRBJ2-1, the V gene TRBV7-9; 11 nucleotides line up with TRBD1. V lost 5 bases and J lost 1; bases outside the gene matches: 4. Germline V gene lookup returns CDR1 SEHNR and CDR2 FQNEAQ (reference sequence). CDR3 size: 16 residues. CDR3 in amino acids: CASSTGQGASYNEQFF. CDR3 in DNA: TGTGCCAGCAGCACAGGACAGGGGGCATCCTACAATGAGCAGTTCTTC.

This clonotype was counted a few times. The chain combines TRBV5-4 with TRBJ2-3; the D is unclear. The CDR3 has 13 residues. The germline V and J ends were trimmed by 0 bases and 4 bases, with 6 bases remaining between them. Germline V gene sequence: CDR1 SGHNT, CDR2 YYREEE (reference sequence). CDR3 sequence (DNA): TGTGCCAGCAGCTTGGTCGGGTCAGATACGCAGTATTTT. Amino acids: CASSLVGSDTQYF.

This clonotype was seen a few times. The CDR3 DNA sequence: TGCAGTGCTAGTGCCTATGGCTACACCTTC. It translates to CSASAYGYTF. The chain recombines TRBV20-1 with TRBJ1-2; no clear D gene. Deletions cut 3 bases from V and 4 bases from J, with 3 bases between. CDR3 size: 10 residues. Germline V gene data show CDR1 as DFQATT and CDR2 as SNEGSKA (reference sequence).

The CDR3 DNA sequence: TGTGCCAGCAGCCATTTGTGGGCAGGGACCACCGGGGAGCTGTTTTTT. Amino acids: CASSHLWAGTTGELFF. This rearrangement joins TRBV3-1 to TRBJ2-2; D is possibly TRBD1 or TRBD2 (5 bases each). Germline loops: CDR1 LGHDT, CDR2 YNNKEL (reference sequence). The CDR3 runs 16 residues. Trimming shortened V by 3 bases and J by 4 bases, and 15 bases separated the two germline ends.

This clonotype was recorded many times. The J gene is TRBJ1-1, the V gene TRBV5-6; the match to TRBD1 covers 7 bases. This CDR3 contains 16 residues. Germline CDR1 is SGHDT and CDR2 is YYEEEE. V shed 4 bases, J shed 3 bases, and the junction held 12 bases outside the gene matches. The CDR3 DNA is TGTGCCAGCAGCCCCGACGGGGGCACAGGGGACACTGAAGCTTTCTTT. This gives the protein CASSPDGGTGDTEAFF.

In this sample, this clonotype turned up many times. This chain uses TRBV5-1 with TRBJ2-1; D perhaps matches TRBD1 (6 bases). Germline CDR1 SGHRS, CDR2 YFSETQ. Trimming took 2 bases from V and 5 from J, leaving 14 bases between them. The CDR3 is 15 amino acids. The DNA for the CDR3 is TGCGCCAGCAGCTTAGAGGCAGGGGCCCACAATGAGCAGTTCTTC. Translated, it gives CASSLEAGAHNEQFF.

This clonotype was detected ten times or more. The chain recombines TRBV7-2 with TRBJ2-7; D is perhaps TRBD1 (6 bases). Deletions cut 5 bases from V and 7 bases from J, with 15 bases between. Germline CDR1 is SGHTA and CDR2 is FQGNSA. The CDR3 extends over 13 amino acids. CDR3 protein: CASSPNRVQEQYF. The CDR3 DNA is TGTGCCAGCAGCCCCAACAGGGTGCAAGAGCAGTACTTC.

This clonotype appeared many times. The rearrangement joins TRBV5-1 to TRBJ2-1; D is possibly TRBD1 (5 bases). CDR1 is SGHRS and CDR2 is YFSETQ in the germline V gene. V lost 3 bases, J lost 5 bases, and 15 bases lay in between. There are 15 residues in the CDR3. This CDR3 reads CASSSITLQDNEQFF. In DNA form, the CDR3 reads TGCGCCAGCAGCTCCATTACCCTACAGGACAATGAGCAGTTCTTC.